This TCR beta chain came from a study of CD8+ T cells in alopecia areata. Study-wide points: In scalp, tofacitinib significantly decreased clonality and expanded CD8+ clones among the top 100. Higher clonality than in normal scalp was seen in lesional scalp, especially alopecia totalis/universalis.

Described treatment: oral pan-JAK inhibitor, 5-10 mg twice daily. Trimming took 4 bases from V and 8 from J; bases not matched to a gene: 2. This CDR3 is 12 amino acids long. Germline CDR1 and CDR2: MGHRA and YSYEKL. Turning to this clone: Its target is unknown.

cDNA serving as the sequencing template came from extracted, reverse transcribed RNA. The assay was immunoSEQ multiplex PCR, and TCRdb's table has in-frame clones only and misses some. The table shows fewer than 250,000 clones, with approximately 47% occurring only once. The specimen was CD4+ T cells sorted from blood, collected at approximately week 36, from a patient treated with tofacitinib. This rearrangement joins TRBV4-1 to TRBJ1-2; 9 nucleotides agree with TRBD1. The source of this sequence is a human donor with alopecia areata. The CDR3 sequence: CASSRDRVGYTF. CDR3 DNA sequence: TGCGCCAGCAGCCGGGACAGGGTCGGCTACACCTTC.